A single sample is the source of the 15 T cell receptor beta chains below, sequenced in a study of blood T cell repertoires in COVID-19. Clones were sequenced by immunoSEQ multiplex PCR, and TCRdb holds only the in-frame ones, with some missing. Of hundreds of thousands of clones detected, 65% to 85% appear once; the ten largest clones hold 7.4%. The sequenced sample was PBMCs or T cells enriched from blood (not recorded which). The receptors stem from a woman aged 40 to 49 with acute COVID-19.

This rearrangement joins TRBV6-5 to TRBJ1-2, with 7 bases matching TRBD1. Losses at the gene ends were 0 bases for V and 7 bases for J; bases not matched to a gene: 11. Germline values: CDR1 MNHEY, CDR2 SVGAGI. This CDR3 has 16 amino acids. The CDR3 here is CASSYSFRTGRGGYTF. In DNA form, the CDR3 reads TGTGCCAGCAGTTACTCATTTAGGACAGGTCGTGGTGGCTACACCTTC.

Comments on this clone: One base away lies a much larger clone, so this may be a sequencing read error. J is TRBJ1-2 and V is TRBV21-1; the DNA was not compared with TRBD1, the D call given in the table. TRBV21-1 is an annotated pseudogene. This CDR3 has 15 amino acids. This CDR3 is CASSRRQGACYGYIF. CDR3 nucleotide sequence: TGTGCCAGCAGCCGACGACAGGGGGCTTGTTATGGCTACATCTTC.

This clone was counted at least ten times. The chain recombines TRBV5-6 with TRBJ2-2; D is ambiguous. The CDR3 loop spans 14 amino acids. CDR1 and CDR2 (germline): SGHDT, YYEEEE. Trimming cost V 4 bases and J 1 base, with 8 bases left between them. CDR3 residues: CASSPTENTGELFF. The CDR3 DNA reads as TGTGCCAGCAGCCCTACCGAGAACACCGGGGAGCTGTTTTTT.

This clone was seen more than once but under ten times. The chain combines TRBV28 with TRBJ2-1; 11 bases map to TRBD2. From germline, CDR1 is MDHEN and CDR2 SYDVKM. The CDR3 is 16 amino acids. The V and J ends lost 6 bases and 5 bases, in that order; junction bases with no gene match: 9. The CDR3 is CASRYSGTSGNNEQFF. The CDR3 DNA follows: TGTGCCAGCAGATACTCCGGGACTAGCGGCAACAATGAGCAGTTCTTC.

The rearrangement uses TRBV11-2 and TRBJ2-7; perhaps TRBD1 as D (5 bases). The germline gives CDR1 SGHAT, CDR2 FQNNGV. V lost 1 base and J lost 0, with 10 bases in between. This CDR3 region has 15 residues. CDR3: CASSLGQLYSYEQYF. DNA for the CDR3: TGTGCCAGCAGCTTAGGACAGCTATACTCCTACGAGCAGTACTTC.

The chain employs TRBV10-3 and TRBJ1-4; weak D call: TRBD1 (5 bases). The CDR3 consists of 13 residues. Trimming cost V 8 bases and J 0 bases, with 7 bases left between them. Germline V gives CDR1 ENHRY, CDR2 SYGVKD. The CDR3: CAIRDSTNEKLFF. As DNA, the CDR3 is TGTGCCATCCGGGACTCAACTAATGAAAAACTGTTTTTT.

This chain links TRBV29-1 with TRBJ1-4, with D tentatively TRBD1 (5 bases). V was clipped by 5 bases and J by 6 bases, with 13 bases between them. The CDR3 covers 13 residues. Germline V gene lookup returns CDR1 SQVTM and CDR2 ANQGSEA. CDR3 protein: CSVPGGRDEKLFF. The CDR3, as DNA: TGCAGCGTTCCGGGGGGACGGGATGAAAAACTGTTTTTT. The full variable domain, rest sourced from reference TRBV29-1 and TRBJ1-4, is SAVISQKPSRDICQRGTSLTIQCQVDSQVTMMFWYRQQPGQSLTLIATANQGSEATYESGFVIDKFPISRPNLTFSTLTVSNMSPEDSSIYLCSVPGGRDEKLFFGSGTQLSVL.

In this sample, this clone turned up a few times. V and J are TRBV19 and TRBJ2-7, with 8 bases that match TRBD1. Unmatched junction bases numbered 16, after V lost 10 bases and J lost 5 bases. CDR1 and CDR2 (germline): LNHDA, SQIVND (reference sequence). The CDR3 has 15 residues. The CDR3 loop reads CATGFAGQGTHEQYF. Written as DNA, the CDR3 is TGTGCCACGGGATTTGCCGGACAGGGTACCCACGAGCAGTACTTC.

The CDR3 sequence is CASGVGRGRTQYF. CDR3 nucleotides: TGTGCTAGTGGGGTGGGGAGAGGTCGGACGCAGTATTTT. This chain links TRBV12-5 with TRBJ2-3; a possible D gene is TRBD2 (5 bases). CDR1 and CDR2 from the germline V gene are LGHNT and FRNRAP. V lost 6 bases and J 9 bases, leaving 16 bases between the germline ends. The CDR3 contains 13 residues.

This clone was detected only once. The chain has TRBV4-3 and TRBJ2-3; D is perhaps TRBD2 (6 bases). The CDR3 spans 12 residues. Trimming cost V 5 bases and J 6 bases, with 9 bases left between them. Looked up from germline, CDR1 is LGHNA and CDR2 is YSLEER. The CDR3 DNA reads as TGCGCCAGCAGCTTCGCGGGGGATACGCAGTATTTT. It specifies CASSFAGDTQYF.

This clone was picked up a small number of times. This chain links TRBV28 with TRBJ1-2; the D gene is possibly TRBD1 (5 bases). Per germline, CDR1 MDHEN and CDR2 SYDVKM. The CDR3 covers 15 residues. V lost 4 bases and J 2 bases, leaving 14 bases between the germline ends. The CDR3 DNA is TGTGCCAGCAGTTCAGCGGGGGGGGTAAACTATGGCTACACCTTC. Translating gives CASSSAGGVNYGYTF.

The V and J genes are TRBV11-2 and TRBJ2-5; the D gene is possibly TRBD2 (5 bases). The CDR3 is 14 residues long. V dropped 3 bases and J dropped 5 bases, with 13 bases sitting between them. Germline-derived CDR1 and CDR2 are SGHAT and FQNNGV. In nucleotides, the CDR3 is TGTGCCAGCAGCTTTCTACTCAGGAGGGAGACCCAGTACTTC. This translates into CASSFLLRRETQYF.

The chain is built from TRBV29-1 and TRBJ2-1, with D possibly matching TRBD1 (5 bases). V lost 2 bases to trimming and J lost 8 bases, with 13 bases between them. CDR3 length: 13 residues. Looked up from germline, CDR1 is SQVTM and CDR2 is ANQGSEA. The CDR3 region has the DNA TGCAGCGTTGAATCGGGCAGGGCCTATGAGCAGTTCTTC. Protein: CSVESGRAYEQFF.

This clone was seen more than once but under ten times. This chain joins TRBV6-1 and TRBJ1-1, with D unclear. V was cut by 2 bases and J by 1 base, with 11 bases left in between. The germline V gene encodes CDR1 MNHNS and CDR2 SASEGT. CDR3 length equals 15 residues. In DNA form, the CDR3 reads TGTGCCAGCAGTGAAAGGAGGGTGCGGAACACTGAAGCTTTCTTT. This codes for CASSERRVRNTEAFF.

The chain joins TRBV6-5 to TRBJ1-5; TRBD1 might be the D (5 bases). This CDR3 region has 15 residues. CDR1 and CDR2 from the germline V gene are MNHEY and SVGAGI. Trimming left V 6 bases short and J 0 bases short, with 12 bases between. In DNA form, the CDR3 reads TGTGCCAGCAGAATCAGGGTCTATAGCAATCAGCCCCAGCATTTT. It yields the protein CASRIRVYSNQPQHF.